This T cell receptor (beta chain) was identified in a study of Graves' ophthalmopathy and Graves' hyperthyroidism. Newly diagnosed, the hyperthyroidism patients had under 2 months' duration and were aged 18 to 65. Other autoimmune disease, uncontrolled infection, pregnancy and lactation led to exclusion. RNA transcripts provided the template for amplifying TCR beta CDR3 regions. First-round RT-PCR with HTBI primers preceded a second-round multiplex PCR. TCRdb passed the multiplex PCR reads through MiXCR, listing each CDR3 protein once. The sample lists over a million distinct CDR3 sequences, 35% to 45% occurring once. This CDR3 is built from 16 residues. Germline V CDR1 and CDR2: SGHVS, FQNEAQ. The junction had 9 bases not matched to a gene; V was cut back by 0 bases and J by 8 bases.

This TCR derives from an adult man with Graves' hyperthyroidism. Sequencing input: peripheral blood or thyroid tissue (not recorded which). V usage is TRBV7-8 and J usage is TRBJ1-4; 7 nucleotides line up with TRBD1. The CDR3 region is CASSLARTGIREKLFF. CDR3 DNA sequence: TGTGCCAGCAGCTTAGCCAGGACAGGCATCCGAGAAAAACTGTTTTTT.